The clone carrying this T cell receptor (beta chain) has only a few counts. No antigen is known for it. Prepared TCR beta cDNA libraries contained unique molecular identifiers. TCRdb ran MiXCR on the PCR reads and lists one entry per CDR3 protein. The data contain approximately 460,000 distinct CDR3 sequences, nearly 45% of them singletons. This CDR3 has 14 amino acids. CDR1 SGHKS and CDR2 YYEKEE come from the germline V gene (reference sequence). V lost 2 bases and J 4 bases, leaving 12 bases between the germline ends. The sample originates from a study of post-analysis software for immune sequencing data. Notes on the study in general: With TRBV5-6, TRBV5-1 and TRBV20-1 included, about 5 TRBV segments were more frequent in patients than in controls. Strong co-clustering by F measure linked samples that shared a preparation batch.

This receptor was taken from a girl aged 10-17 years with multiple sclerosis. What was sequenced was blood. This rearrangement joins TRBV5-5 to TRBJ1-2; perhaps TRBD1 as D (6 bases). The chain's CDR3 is CASSFQTGGYGYTF. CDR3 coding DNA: TGTGCCAGCAGCTTTCAGACAGGCGGCTATGGCTACACCTTC.